A single sample gave rise to the 4 T cell receptor beta chains below, sequenced in a study of T cells in Graves' hyperthyroidism and ophthalmopathy. Researchers took RNA transcripts and amplified the TCR beta CDR3 regions from them. First-round RT-PCR with HTBI primers amplified the TCR CDR3 region. TCRdb passed the multiplex PCR reads through MiXCR, listing each CDR3 protein once. The sample shows hundreds of thousands of distinct CDR3 sequences, 20% to 25% of them seen only once. Sequencing was carried out using blood. These receptors were collected from a man aged 30 to 45 with Graves' ophthalmopathy.

This clonotype was counted ten times or more. The junction departs from the called germline gene at one end, perhaps through a read error. The rearrangement links TRBV12-3 or TRBV12-4 to TRBJ2-1, with D unclear. This CDR3 is 15 amino acids long. The CDR3 DNA is TGTGCCAGCAGCTTAGGTCCGAGCTCCTACAATGAGCAGTTCTTC. Its protein product is CASSLGPSSYNEQFF.

The chain uses TRBV28 and TRBJ1-2; no definite D call. The V and J ends lost 2 bases and 4 bases respectively, with 17 bases between them. The length of the CDR3 is 16 residues. Per the germline V gene, CDR1 is MDHEN and CDR2 is SYDVKM. In DNA, the CDR3 is TGTGCCAGCAGTTTAGGTCGGTCGGAGGGCATCTATGGCTACACCTTC. Translating gives CASSLGRSEGIYGYTF.

In this sample, this clonotype turned up a few times. The chain has TRBV2 and TRBJ2-2, with D possibly called TRBD1 or TRBD2 (5 bases each). V was trimmed by 5 bases and J by 6 bases, leaving 19 bases between them. This CDR3 is built from 16 residues. Germline V gene sequence: CDR1 SNHLY, CDR2 FYNNEI. CDR3: CASSYTTGTPPGELFF. In DNA, the CDR3 is TGTGCCAGCAGTTACACCACCGGGACGCCTCCCGGGGAGCTGTTTTTT.

The rearrangement uses TRBV6-2 or TRBV6-3 and TRBJ2-3, with 10 positions matching TRBD2. Germline CDR1 MNHEY, CDR2 SVGEGT. V dropped 0 bases and J dropped 2; count of bases not matched to a gene: 8. The CDR3 loop spans 18 amino acids. The CDR3 DNA is TGTGCCAGCAGTTACTCATGGGAAACTAGCGGGGACACAGATACGCAGTATTTT. It encodes CASSYSWETSGDTDTQYF.